This TCR beta chain was profiled in a study of beta chain features in type 1 diabetes. Study conclusions and caveats: All four CD4+ subsets of Type 1 diabetes patients contained TCRB CDR3s that were moderately but significantly shorter.

Germline CDR1 reads KGHSH; CDR2 reads LQKENI. Trimming at V came to 5 bases and at J to 5 bases, leaving 14 bases not matched to a gene. This CDR3 contains 17 residues. Every bit of the isolated RNA underwent reverse transcription, so sequencing read expressed TCRB transcripts. Here immunoSEQ multiplex PCR was the method, and the copy in TCRdb shows in-frame clones only, minus some. The table has roughly 100,000 clones, 25% to 30% seen once. Only a few counts were recorded for this clone. Its antigen is still unknown. This TCR was sampled from a young woman with type 1 diabetes. The material sequenced was central memory CD4+ T cells from blood. V usage is TRBV18 and J usage is TRBJ1-1; 10 positions agree with TRBD1. The CDR3 spells CASSTAGTGVGPTEAFF. The DNA of the CDR3 is TGTGCCAGCTCAACTGCCGGGACAGGGGTTGGTCCAACTGAAGCTTTCTTT.